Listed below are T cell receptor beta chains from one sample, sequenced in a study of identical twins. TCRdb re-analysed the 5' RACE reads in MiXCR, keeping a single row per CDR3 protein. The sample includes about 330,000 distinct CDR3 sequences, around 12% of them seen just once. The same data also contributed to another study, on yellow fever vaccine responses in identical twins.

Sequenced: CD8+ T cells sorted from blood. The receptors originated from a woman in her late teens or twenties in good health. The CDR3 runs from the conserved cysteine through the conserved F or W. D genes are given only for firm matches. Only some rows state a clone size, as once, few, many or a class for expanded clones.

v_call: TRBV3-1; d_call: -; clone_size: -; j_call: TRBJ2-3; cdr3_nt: TGTGCCAGCAGCCTATCAGATAGCACAGATACGCAGTATTTT; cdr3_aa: CASSLSDSTDTQYF
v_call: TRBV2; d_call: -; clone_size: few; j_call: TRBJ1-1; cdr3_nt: TGTGCCAGCAGTGAAGCCTGGAGGGCAGAAGAAGCTTTCTTT; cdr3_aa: CASSEAWRAEEAFF
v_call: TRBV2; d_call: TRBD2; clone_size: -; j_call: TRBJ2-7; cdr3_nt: TGTGCCAGCATGGCGGTAGCGGGAGACTCCTACGAGCAGTACTTC; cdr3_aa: CASMAVAGDSYEQYF
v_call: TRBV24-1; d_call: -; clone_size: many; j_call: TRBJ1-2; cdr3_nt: TGTGCCACCAGTGATAAGACAGGACTCTATGGCTACACCTTC; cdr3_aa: CATSDKTGLYGYTF
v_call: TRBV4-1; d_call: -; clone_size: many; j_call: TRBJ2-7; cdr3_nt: TGCGCCAGCAGCTCTCAAGCGTCCAGTAGCTCCTACGAGCAGTACTTC; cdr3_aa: CASSSQASSSSYEQYF
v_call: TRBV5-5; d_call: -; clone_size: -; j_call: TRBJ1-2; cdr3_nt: TGTGCCAGCAGCCCGGGAGGCACTGGCTACACCTTC; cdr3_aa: CASSPGGTGYTF
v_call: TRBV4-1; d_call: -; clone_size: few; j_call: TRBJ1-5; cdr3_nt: TGCGCCAGCAGCCAAGGCGGCAGGGTTCAGCCCCAGCATTTT; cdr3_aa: CASSQGGRVQPQHF
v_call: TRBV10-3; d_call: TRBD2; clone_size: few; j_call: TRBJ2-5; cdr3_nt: TGTGCCATCAAGATTGCGGGAGTAAACCAAGAGACCCAGTACTTC; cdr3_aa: CAIKIAGVNQETQYF
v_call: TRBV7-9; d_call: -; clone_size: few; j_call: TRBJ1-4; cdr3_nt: TGTGCCAGCACAAGGGAGGCTGAAAAACTGTTTTTT; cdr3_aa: CASTREAEKLFF
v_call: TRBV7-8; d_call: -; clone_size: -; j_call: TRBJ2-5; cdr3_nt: TGTGCCAGCAGCCCTCGAGCGGTGTACCAAGAGACCCAGTACTTC; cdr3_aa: CASSPRAVYQETQYF
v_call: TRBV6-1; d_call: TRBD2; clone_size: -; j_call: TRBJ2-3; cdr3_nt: TGTGCCAGCAGTCCACTAGCGGGGGGGAGCACAGATACGCAGTATTTT; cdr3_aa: CASSPLAGGSTDTQYF
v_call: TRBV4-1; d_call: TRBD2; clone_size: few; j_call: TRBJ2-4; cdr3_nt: TGCGCCAGCAGCCAAGGTGCGGGGGGGCTGGACATTCAGTACTTC; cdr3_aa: CASSQGAGGLDIQYF
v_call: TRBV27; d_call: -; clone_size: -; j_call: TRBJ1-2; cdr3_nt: TGTGCCACCCAAGGAGGGGACAACTATGGCTACACCTTC; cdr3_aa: CATQGGDNYGYTF
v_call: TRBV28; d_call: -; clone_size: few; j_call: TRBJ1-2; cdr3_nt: TGTGCCAGCAGTAGGGACACAAATGGCTACACCTTC; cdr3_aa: CASSRDTNGYTF
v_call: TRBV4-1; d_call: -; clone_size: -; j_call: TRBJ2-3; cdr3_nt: TGCGCCAGCAGCCCGCGGCTTCCGGAAAGCACAGATACGCAGTATTTT; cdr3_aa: CASSPRLPESTDTQYF
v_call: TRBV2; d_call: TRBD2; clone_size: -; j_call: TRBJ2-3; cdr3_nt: TGTGCCAGAACTAGCGGGAGGTTCACAGATACGCAGTATTTT; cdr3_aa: CARTSGRFTDTQYF
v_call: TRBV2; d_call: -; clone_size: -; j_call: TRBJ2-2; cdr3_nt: TGTGCCAGCAGTGTGGGGGAGACTTACACCGGGGAGCTGTTTTTT; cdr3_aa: CASSVGETYTGELFF
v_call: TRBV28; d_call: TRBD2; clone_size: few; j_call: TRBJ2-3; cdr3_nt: TGTGCCAGCGCTAGGGCTAGCGGGGTGGATACGCAGTATTTT; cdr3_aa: CASARASGVDTQYF
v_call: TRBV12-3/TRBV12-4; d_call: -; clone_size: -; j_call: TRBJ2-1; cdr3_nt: TGTGCCAGCAGTTTACCGAGGAATGTGTCAAGACTGGACTACAATGAGCAGTTCTTC; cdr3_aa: CASSLPRNVSRLDYNEQFF
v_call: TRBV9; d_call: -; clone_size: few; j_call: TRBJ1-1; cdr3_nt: TGTGCCAGCAGCGCCTCGACAGGCTCCGACCGTCCGAACACTGAAGCTTTCTTT; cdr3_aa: CASSASTGSDRPNTEAFF
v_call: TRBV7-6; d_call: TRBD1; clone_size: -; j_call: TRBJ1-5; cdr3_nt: TGTGCCAGCAGCTTAGGAGGGGGCCCAGGCAATCAGCCCCAGCATTTT; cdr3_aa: CASSLGGGPGNQPQHF
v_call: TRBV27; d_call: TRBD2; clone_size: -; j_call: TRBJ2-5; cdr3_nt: TGTGCCAGCAGTCCCATAGCGGGGGGACCGACCCAGTACTTC; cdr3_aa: CASSPIAGGPTQYF
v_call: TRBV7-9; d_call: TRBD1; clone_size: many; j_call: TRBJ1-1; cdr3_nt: TGTGCCAGCAGCTCGGGACAGGGGAGGCACACTGAAGCTTTCTTT; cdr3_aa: CASSSGQGRHTEAFF
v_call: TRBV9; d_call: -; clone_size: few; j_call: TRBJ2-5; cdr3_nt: TGTGCCAGCAGCGTAGGGACAGTCCAAGAGACCCAGTACTTC; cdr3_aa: CASSVGTVQETQYF
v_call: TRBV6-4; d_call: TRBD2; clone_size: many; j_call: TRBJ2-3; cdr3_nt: TGTGCCAGCAGCGCCACTAGCGGGGGCACAGATACGCAGTATTTT; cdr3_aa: CASSATSGGTDTQYF
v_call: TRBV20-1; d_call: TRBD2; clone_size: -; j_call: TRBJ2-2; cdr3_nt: TGCAGTGCTAGCGGGGGGGCCGGGTACACCGGGGAGCTGTTTTTT; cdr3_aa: CSASGGAGYTGELFF
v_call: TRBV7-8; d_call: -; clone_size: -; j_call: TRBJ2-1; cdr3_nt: TGTGCCAGCAGCTTAGGGGACCTACTGGACTTATACAATGAGCAGTTCTTC; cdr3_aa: CASSLGDLLDLYNEQFF
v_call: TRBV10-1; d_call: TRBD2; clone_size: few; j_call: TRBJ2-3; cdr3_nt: TGCGCCAGCAGTGAACTAGCGGTTTCGGTCACAGATACGCAGTATTTT; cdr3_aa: CASSELAVSVTDTQYF
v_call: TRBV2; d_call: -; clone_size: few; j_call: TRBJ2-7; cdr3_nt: TGTGCCAGCAGTGACACCGAGTCGAGGCGGAGATACGAGCAGTACTTC; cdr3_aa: CASSDTESRRRYEQYF
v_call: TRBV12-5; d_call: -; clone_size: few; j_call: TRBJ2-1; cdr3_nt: TGTGCTAGTGGCCGCAACGCCGTTGAGCAGTTCTTC; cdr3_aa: CASGRNAVEQFF
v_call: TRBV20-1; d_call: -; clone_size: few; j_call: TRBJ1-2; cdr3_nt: TGCAGGATTAACTATGGCTACACCTTC; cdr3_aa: CRINYGYTF
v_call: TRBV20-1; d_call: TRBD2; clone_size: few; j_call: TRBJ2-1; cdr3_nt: TGCAGTGCCAGGCTAGCGGGCATCTACAATGAGCAGTTCTTC; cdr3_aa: CSARLAGIYNEQFF
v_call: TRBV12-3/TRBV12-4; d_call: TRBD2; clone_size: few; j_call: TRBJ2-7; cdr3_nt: TGTGCCAGCAGTCCCAGGGCTAGCGGGAGGTCCTACGAGCAGTACTTC; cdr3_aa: CASSPRASGRSYEQYF
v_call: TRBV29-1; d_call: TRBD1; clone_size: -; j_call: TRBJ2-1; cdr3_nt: TGCAGCGTCCTAGGACAGGAAGGCTCCTACAATGAGCAGTTCTTC; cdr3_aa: CSVLGQEGSYNEQFF
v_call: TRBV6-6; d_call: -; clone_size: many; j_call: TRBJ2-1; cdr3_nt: TGTGCCAGCACCAGGAACGGGTACAATGAGCAGTTCTTC; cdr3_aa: CASTRNGYNEQFF
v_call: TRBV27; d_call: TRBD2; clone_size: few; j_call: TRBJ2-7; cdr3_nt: TGTGCCAGCAGGGCTGGGGCTAGCGGGAGTTACGAGCAGTACTTC; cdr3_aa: CASRAGASGSYEQYF
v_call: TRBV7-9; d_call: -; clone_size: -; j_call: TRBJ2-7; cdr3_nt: TGTGCCAGCAGCTTGGTTAATAGGGAGCAGTACTTC; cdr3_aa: CASSLVNREQYF
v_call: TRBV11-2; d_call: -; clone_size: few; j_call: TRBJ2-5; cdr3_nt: TGTGCCAGCAGCTTAGGATGGGGGACGGAACAAGAGACCCAGTACTTC; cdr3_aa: CASSLGWGTEQETQYF
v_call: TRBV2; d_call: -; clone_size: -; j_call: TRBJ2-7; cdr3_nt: TGTGCCAGCAGTGACGTCGCCACCTACGAGCAGTACTTC; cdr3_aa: CASSDVATYEQYF
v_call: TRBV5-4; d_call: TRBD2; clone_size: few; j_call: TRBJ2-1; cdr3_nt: TGTGCCAGCAGCTTTAGCGGGGGGGCCGTTGAGCAGTTCTTC; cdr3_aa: CASSFSGGAVEQFF
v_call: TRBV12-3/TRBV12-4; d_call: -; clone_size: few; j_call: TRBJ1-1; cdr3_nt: TGTGCCAGCGGCCGTGGCACTGAAGCTTTCTTT; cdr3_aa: CASGRGTEAFF
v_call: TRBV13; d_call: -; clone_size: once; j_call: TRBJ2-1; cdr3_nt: TGTGCCAGCACCAGATTCGGGGGGCGCGACAATGAGCAGTTCTTC; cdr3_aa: CASTRFGGRDNEQFF
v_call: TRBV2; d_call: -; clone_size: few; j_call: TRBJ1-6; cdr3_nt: TGTGCCAGCAGTGCCAGGGGTTATAATTCACCCCTCCACTTT; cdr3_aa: CASSARGYNSPLHF
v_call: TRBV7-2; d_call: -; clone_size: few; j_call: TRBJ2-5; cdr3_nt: TGTGCCAGCAGCCAAGGGGGGGGAGAGACCCAGTACTTC; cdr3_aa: CASSQGGGETQYF
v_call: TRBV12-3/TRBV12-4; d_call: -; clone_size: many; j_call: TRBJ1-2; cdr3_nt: TGTGCCAGCAGTTTCCCCAACTATGGCTACACCTTC; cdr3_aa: CASSFPNYGYTF
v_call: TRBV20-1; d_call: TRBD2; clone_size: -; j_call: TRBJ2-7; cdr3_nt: TGCAGTGCTAGAGATCTCGGCACTAGCGGGTTCTACGAGCAGTACTTC; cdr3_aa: CSARDLGTSGFYEQYF
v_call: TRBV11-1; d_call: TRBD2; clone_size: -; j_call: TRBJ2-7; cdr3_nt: TGTGCCAGCAGCTCCCCGGGATTAGCGGGAGAGGGAGGCTACGAGCAGTACTTC; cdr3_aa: CASSSPGLAGEGGYEQYF
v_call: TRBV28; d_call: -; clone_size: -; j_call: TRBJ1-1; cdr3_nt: TGTGCCACCTCGCTTGGGTTTTATGCTTTCTTT; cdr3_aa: CATSLGFYAFF
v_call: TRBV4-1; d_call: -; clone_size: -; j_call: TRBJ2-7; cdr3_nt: TGCGCCAGCAGCCCCTCCCCAGGGCCCTACGAGCAGTACTTC; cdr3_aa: CASSPSPGPYEQYF
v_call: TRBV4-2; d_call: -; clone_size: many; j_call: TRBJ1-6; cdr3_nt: TGTGCCAGCAGCCAAAAAGAGGAAGCTTCACCCCTCCACTTT; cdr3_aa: CASSQKEEASPLHF
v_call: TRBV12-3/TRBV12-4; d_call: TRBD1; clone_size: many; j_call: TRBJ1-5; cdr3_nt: TGTGCCAGCAGCGCCGGGACAGGCTTTAGCAATCAGCCCCAGCATTTT; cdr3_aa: CASSAGTGFSNQPQHF
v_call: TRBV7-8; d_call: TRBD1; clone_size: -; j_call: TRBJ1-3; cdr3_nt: TGTGCCAGCAGCTTACCCCGACAGGGTGAGGTCTCCTCTGGAAACACCATATATTTT; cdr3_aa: CASSLPRQGEVSSGNTIYF
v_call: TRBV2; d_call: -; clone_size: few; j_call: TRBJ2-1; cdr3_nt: TGTGCCACTATAAACTACAATGAGCAGTTCTTC; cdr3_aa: CATINYNEQFF
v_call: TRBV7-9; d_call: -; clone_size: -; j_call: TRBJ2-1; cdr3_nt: TGTGCCAGCAGCTTAGGGTCGCGGGACGGATTCTTC; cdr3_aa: CASSLGSRDGFF
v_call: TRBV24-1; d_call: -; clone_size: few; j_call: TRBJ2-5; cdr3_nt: TGTGCCACCAGTGAAGGGTGGCAAGAGACCCAGTACTTC; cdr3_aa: CATSEGWQETQYF